This T cell receptor beta chain was profiled in a study of blood T cell repertoires in COVID-19. The overall study: The study drew acute and convalescent COVID-19 samples from the United States, Italy and Spain. In each case, the material was cDNA or gDNA derived from T cells, B-cell-depleted T cells, or PBMCs.

Per the study methods: The assay estimated nucleated cells by amplifying reference gene primers. The repertoire was sequenced with immunoSEQ multiplex PCR; TCRdb's copy has only in-frame clones and lacks some. V, J and clone size reflect that table, while D and trimming were determined from the DNA. The table lists fewer than 300,000 clones, about nine tenths of them singletons. About this clone itself: A read error may produce the germline difference seen at one junction end.

The CDR3 is made up of 13 amino acids. Per germline, CDR1 PRHDT and CDR2 FYEKMQ (reference sequence). The genes are TRBV13 and TRBJ1-2; possibly TRBD1 for D (5 bases). The clonotype was recovered from a man aged 55 to 70 who had recovered from COVID-19. Sequenced: peripheral blood. The CDR3 protein is CASSLGVLDGYTF. The CDR3 DNA reads as TGTGCCAGCAGTTTAGGGGTTTTAGATGGCTACACCTTC. Full variable domain (rest looked up from reference TRBV13 and TRBJ1-2): AAGVIQSPRHLIKEKRETATLKCYPIPRHDTVYWYQQGPGQDPQFLISFYEKMQSDKGSIPDRFSAQQFSDYHSELNMSSLELGDSALYFCASSLGVLDGYTFGSGTRLTVV.